The 16 T cell receptor beta chains presented below share a single source sample, sequenced in a study of shared clonotypes between healthy human individuals. Sequencing used immunoSEQ multiplex PCR; TCRdb keeps in-frame clones, though not all of them. The table has about 460,000 clones, around 77% seen once. Specimen: PBMCs. The origin of the receptors is a woman aged 40 to 55 in good health. Some clones in this sample may be carry-over from other donors' samples.

The chain joins TRBV30 to TRBJ1-3, with 7 bases that match TRBD1. Germline V gene data show CDR1 as GTSNPN and CDR2 as SVGIG (reference sequence). CDR3 length: 14 residues. Trimming cost V 4 bases and J 1 base; bases outside gene matches: 4. CDR3 residues: CAWMGQFSGNTIYF. The CDR3 DNA is TGTGCCTGGATGGGACAGTTTTCTGGAAACACCATATATTTT.

This chain connects TRBV19 to TRBJ2-4, with TRBD2 matching 12 bases. This CDR3 has 18 residues. Germline V gives CDR1 LNHDA, CDR2 SQIVND (reference sequence). J was trimmed by 0 bases and V by 3 bases; bases with no gene match: 6. The CDR3 DNA reads as TGTGCCAGTAGTATGGGAGGGACTAGCGGGCTAGCCAAAAACATTCAGTACTTC. Amino acids: CASSMGGTSGLAKNIQYF.

About this clone: A far larger clone is a single base away, which makes a read error likely. This same CDR3 is encoded by further DNA sequences in the sample. The J gene is TRBJ1-5, the V gene TRBV30, with 9 positions matching TRBD1. The germline gives CDR1 GTSNPN, CDR2 SVGIG (reference sequence). This CDR3 has 13 amino acids. DNA for the CDR3: TGTGCCTGGTCCGGGACAGGGAATCAGCCCCGGCATTTT. It translates to CAWSGTGNQPRHF.

V and J are TRBV10-3 and TRBJ1-3, with 9 bases that match TRBD1. J lost 1 base, V lost 4 bases, and 8 bases had no gene match. This CDR3 comprises 17 residues. Germline values: CDR1 ENHRY, CDR2 SYGVKD. CDR3 sequence: CAISGTTGGTSGNTIYF. CDR3 coding DNA: TGTGCCATCAGTGGAACCACAGGGGGCACGTCTGGAAACACCATATATTTT.

The chain couples TRBV5-1 to TRBJ1-1, with 7 bases fitting TRBD1. The CDR3 is made up of 14 amino acids. After removal of 4 bases from V and 4 bases from J, the junction contained 7 bases not matched to a gene. Germline V gives CDR1 SGHRS, CDR2 YFSETQ. The CDR3 bases are TGCGCCAGCAGCCCCCAGGGGGGCGTCACTGAAGCTTTCTTT. Translated, it gives CASSPQGGVTEAFF.

The rearrangement links TRBV27 to TRBJ1-5; a possible D gene is TRBD1 (6 bases). Trimming stripped 5 bases from V and 5 bases from J, with 16 bases between. Germline V gives CDR1 MNHEY, CDR2 SMNVEV (reference sequence). This CDR3 region has 15 residues. CDR3 sequence (DNA): TGTGCCAGCAGTCCCCACAGGGACCCCTATCAGCCCCAGCATTTT. This encodes CASSPHRDPYQPQHF.

In regard to this clone: A read error is likely here: a far larger clone is one base away. The chain couples TRBV29-1 to TRBJ2-1; 11 bases align to TRBD2. The CDR3 has 14 residues. CDR1 is SQVTM, CDR2 ANQGSEA, per germline. Trimming cost V 4 bases and J 9 bases; bases outside gene matches: 8. Here the CDR3 reads CSVVPLAGGSEQFF. In nucleotides, the CDR3 is TGCAGCGTTGTACCCCTAGCGGGAGGTTCTGAGCAGTTCTTC.

The chain employs TRBV2 and TRBJ2-1; tentative D call: TRBD2 (5 bases). The V end was cut by 6 bases, the J end by 4 bases, with 16 bases between. Looked up from germline, CDR1 is SNHLY and CDR2 is FYNNEI. The CDR3 has 15 residues. The CDR3 spells CASSAGSQKYNEQFF. DNA for the CDR3: TGTGCCAGCAGCGCGGGTTCCCAAAAGTACAATGAGCAGTTCTTC.

The chain has TRBV9 and TRBJ2-1; a possible D gene is TRBD2 (6 bases). The CDR3 sequence is 15 residues long. V was cut by 4 bases and J by 3 bases, with 14 bases left in between. Germline CDR1 is SGDLS and CDR2 is YYNGEE. CDR3 residues: CASSTSQPNYNEQFF. CDR3 in DNA: TGTGCCAGCAGCACTAGCCAACCCAACTACAATGAGCAGTTCTTC.

The rearrangement joins TRBV4-1 to TRBJ2-1; D is possibly TRBD2 (6 bases). Per germline, CDR1 MGHRA and CDR2 YSYEKL. CDR3 length equals 14 residues. Trimming left V 5 bases short and J 5 bases short, with 13 bases between. CDR3 sequence: CASSDLTSNNEQFF. In DNA, the CDR3 is TGCGCCAGCAGCGATCTTACTAGCAACAATGAGCAGTTCTTC.

A remark on this clone: This clone may be a read error of a much larger clone one base away. Other DNA sequences in the same sample also yield this CDR3. The V gene is TRBV29-1, the J gene TRBJ1-2, with 9 bases lining up with TRBD1. This CDR3 contains 12 residues. CDR1 and CDR2 (germline): SQVTM, ANQGSEA. The CDR3 region is CSAPQGASGYTF. The CDR3 region has the DNA TGCAGCGCTCCACAGGGGGCGTCTGGCTACACCTTT. Full variable domain (remainder filled in from reference TRBV29-1 and TRBJ1-2): SAVISQKPSRDICQRGTSLTIQCQVDSQVTMMFWYRQQPGQSLTLIATANQGSEATYESGFVIDKFPISRPNLTFSTLTVSNMSPEDSSIYLCSAPQGASGYTFGSGTRLTVV.

Concerning this clone itself: A far larger clone lies a single base away; this is likely a read error. The same CDR3 also results from other DNA sequences found in this sample. J is TRBJ2-7 and V is TRBV19, with D perhaps matching TRBD1 or TRBD2 (5 bases each). The CDR3 runs to 14 residues. Germline CDR1 and CDR2: LNHDA and SQIVND (reference sequence). The CDR3 protein is CASSWDHTSYEQYF. The CDR3 DNA follows: TGTGCCAGTAGTTGGGACCACACTTCCTATGAGCAGTACTTC. Drawing the rest from reference TRBV19 and TRBJ2-7, the complete variable domain is DGGITQSPKYLFRKEGQNVTLSCEQNLNHDAMYWYRQDPGQGLRLIYYSQIVNDFQKGDIAEGYSVSREKKESFPLTVTSAQKNPTAFYLCASSWDHTSYEQYFGPGTRLTVT.

V usage is TRBV5-4 and J usage is TRBJ1-2; 9 nucleotides align to TRBD1. Germline-derived CDR1 and CDR2 are SGHNT and YYREEE (reference sequence). V was clipped by 6 bases and J by 1 base; unmatched bases: 10. The CDR3 sequence is 16 residues long. The CDR3 nucleotides read TGTGCCAGCAAAACCGGACAGGGGATCCTTAACTATGGCTACACCTTC. This codes for CASKTGQGILNYGYTF.

The chain uses TRBV7-6 and TRBJ2-5, with D possibly matching TRBD2 (6 bases). The CDR3 has 14 amino acids. With 3 bases removed from V and 5 bases from J, the gap between germline ends came to 13 bases. Germline CDR1 reads SGHVS; CDR2 reads FNYEAQ. This chain's CDR3 is CASSFQRGGETQYF. The CDR3 DNA follows: TGTGCCAGCAGCTTCCAGCGAGGAGGGGAGACCCAGTACTTC.

This clone showed up just once. This rearrangement joins TRBV28 to TRBJ2-1, with D perhaps matching TRBD2 (5 bases). V was cut by 2 bases and J by 8 bases, with 13 bases left in between. Germline V gene data show CDR1 as MDHEN and CDR2 as SYDVKM. This CDR3 is built from 14 residues. The CDR3 DNA sequence: TGTGCCAGCAGTTTAGCCAGCGGTACCTATGAGCAGTTCTTC. It is translated as CASSLASGTYEQFF.

In this sample, this clone turned up once. This clone may be a read error of a much larger clone one base away. This CDR3 is also generated by other DNA sequences in the sample. The chain is built from TRBV15 and TRBJ2-3; D is uncertain. The CDR3 is 16 amino acids. From germline, CDR1 is LNHNV and CDR2 YYDKDF (reference sequence). CDR3 bases: TGTGCCACCAGCAGAGCAAGGGCACTTAGCACGGATACGCAGTATTTT. Protein product: CATSRARALSTDTQYF.